The rows below give T cell receptor beta chains drawn from one sample of a study of beta chain features in type 1 diabetes. Method: immunoSEQ multiplex PCR; TCRdb's copy keeps in-frame clones and lacks some. The table lists 250,000 to 400,000 clones, approximately 14% of them singletons. Source material: central memory CD4+ T cells from blood. Source of these receptors: a young man in good health. Both conserved end residues are part of each CDR3. D genes are given only for firm matches. The size of a clone is reported for some rows only, either as once, few or many, or as a class for expanded clones.

abundance,d_gene,v_gene,j_gene,CDR3aa,CDR3nt
few,-,TRBV18,TRBJ1-1,CASSLTMNTEAFF,TGTGCCAGCTCACTCACTATGAACACTGAAGCTTTCTTT
few,-,TRBV5-1,TRBJ2-4,CASSLDDRDGENIQYF,TGCGCCAGCAGCCTCGATGACCGGGACGGTGAAAACATTCAGTACTTC
few,-,TRBV27,TRBJ1-1,CASTSGSDRTEAFF,TGTGCCAGCACCTCGGGGTCCGATCGGACTGAAGCTTTCTTT
-,-,TRBV6-6,TRBJ2-3,CASSFMDTQYF,TGTGCCAGCAGTTTTATGGATACGCAGTATTTT
-,TRBD2,TRBV7-7,TRBJ2-3,CASSLRTSGTKTTDTQYF,TGTGCCAGCAGCTTAAGGACTAGCGGGACCAAAACCACAGATACGCAGTATTTT
many,-,TRBV21-1,TRBJ1-2,CASSKLIPRGYTF,TGTGCCAGCAGCAAATTGATCCCCCGGGGCTACACCTTC
-,TRBD2,TRBV18,TRBJ2-2,CASSPSGVTNTGELFF,TGTGCCAGCTCACCCAGCGGGGTTACGAACACCGGGGAGCTGTTTTTT
-,-,TRBV6-5,TRBJ2-2,CASRAEVDSGELFF,TGTGCCAGCAGAGCGGAGGTCGACAGCGGGGAGCTGTTTTTT
-,-,TRBV2,TRBJ1-1,CASSVATEAFF,TGTGCCAGCAGTGTAGCCACTGAAGCTTTCTTT
-,-,TRBV19,TRBJ1-5,CASSDMSNQPQHF,TGTGCCAGTAGTGACATGAGCAATCAGCCCCAGCATTTT
few,TRBD2,TRBV6-1,TRBJ2-5,CASSTNPSGAETQYF,TGTGCCAGCAGTACCAACCCTAGCGGGGCAGAGACCCAGTACTTC
many,-,TRBV4-3,TRBJ2-2,CASSQGPNTGELFF,TGCGCCAGCAGCCAAGGTCCGAACACCGGGGAGCTGTTTTTT
few,TRBD2,TRBV6-1,TRBJ2-5,CAAGLAGGSQETQYF,TGTGCCGCGGGACTAGCGGGAGGCTCCCAAGAGACCCAGTACTTC
few,TRBD1,TRBV5-6,TRBJ1-1,CASRRTGGTEAFF,TGTGCCAGCAGACGGACAGGGGGCACTGAAGCTTTCTTT
-,-,TRBV30,TRBJ1-1,CAWARPYTEAFF,TGTGCCTGGGCACGGCCCTACACTGAAGCTTTCTTT
-,-,TRBV28,TRBJ1-1,CASSLTGMNTEAFF,TGTGCCAGCAGTTTAACAGGGATGAACACTGAAGCTTTCTTT
-,TRBD1,TRBV19,TRBJ1-4,CASSIKQGARMEKLFF,TGTGCCAGTAGTATCAAACAGGGGGCGCGTATGGAAAAACTGTTTTTT
few,TRBD2,TRBV7-2,TRBJ2-7,CASSASGGGYEQYF,TGTGCCAGCAGCGCTAGCGGGGGGGGCTACGAGCAGTACTTC
few,-,TRBV6-5,TRBJ1-5,CASSEGNSNQPQHF,TGTGCCAGCAGTGAAGGGAATAGCAATCAGCCCCAGCATTTT
few,-,TRBV5-8,TRBJ2-3,CASSLGAFADTQYF,TGTGCCAGCAGCTTGGGGGCATTCGCAGATACGCAGTATTTT
-,TRBD1,TRBV7-2,TRBJ2-4,CASQRDRAVNIQYF,TGTGCCAGCCAACGGGACAGGGCCGTCAACATTCAGTACTTC
-,TRBD1,TRBV5-1,TRBJ2-1,CASSLTGQRSSYNEQFF,TGCGCCAGCAGCCTAACGGGACAGCGCTCCTCCTACAATGAGCAGTTCTTC
few,-,TRBV5-4,TRBJ2-1,CASKLVGGQGNEQFF,TGTGCCAGCAAGCTTGTAGGTGGGCAAGGCAATGAGCAGTTCTTC
few,-,TRBV25-1,TRBJ2-7,CASMTLGTPTYEQYF,TGTGCCAGCATGACTTTAGGGACACCGACCTACGAGCAGTACTTC
-,TRBD2,TRBV5-8,TRBJ2-1,CASSQGTSGRGEQFF,TGTGCCAGCAGCCAAGGGACTAGCGGGAGAGGCGAGCAGTTCTTC